Given below is one TCR beta chain in context. What antigen it recognizes has not been identified. Base quality data are lacking; no much larger clone is found one base away. Via the germline V gene, CDR1 is SQVTM and CDR2 ANQGSEA. V was cut back by 5 bases and J by 1 base, leaving a gap of 9 bases between them. From its cysteine to its phenylalanine, the CDR3 spans 12 amino acids. CDR3 DNA is the only sequence kept; it has 36 bases, read in frame from the first base. Buffy coats from roughly 37 blood donors, supplied by the Finnish Red Cross blood service, were used as healthy controls. All TCR-sequenced material derived from peripheral blood: patient blood samples and healthy donor buffy coats. Ficoll-Hypaque gradient centrifugation was used to isolate peripheral blood mononuclear cells. For the healthy controls, CD4+ cells were obtained from buffy coats by magnetic purification. Genomic DNA was extracted with the Gentra Puregene Cell and Tissue kit and quantified on a Qubit 2.0 fluorometer.

This entry is derived from a study of STAT5B mutations in CD4+ large granular lymphocyte leukemia (dated by TCRdb to 2022 to 2024). For the study in its entirety: Among healthy controls, the CDR3 'QG' motif was associated with a particular HLA allele. The TCRbeta repertoires of CD4+ T-cell large granular lymphocyte leukemia patients were compared with the TCRbeta repertoires of healthy blood donors. The purity of purified fractions was confirmed by flow cytometry on FACSCanto II or FACSVerse to exceed 95% among lymphocytes. What the authors observed across the whole study: Enrichment of TRBV06-family usage was observed among the top patient clones (8/27) relative to healthy controls (2/35). CD4-sorted patient repertoires appeared more clonal than healthy CD4+ repertoires, and this difference persisted after removing the putative leukemic clones. Main leukemic clonotypes were private to each patient, although under 30% appeared at low frequency in other patients' non-leukemic repertoires. Data were not HLA-matched; higher clonality in CD4+ versus CD8+ T-LGLL could reflect the relatively small sample size.

The immunoSEQ assay at survey resolution was applied to genomic DNA for sequencing of TCRbeta rearrangements. The source study handled its data this way. In the TCR sequencing data, the smallest productive clonotype frequency that could be detected was 2.59 x 10-5. Only productive TCRbeta rearrangements, defined as complete and in-frame sequences, were included in the analyses. Simpson clonality, calculated in the immunoSEQ Analyzer version 3.0, was used as the measure of sample clonality. Clones were grouped by frequency into very rare, small, medium, large (1-20%) or hyperexpanded (>20%) categories. OLGA 1.2.3 estimated generation probabilities, VDJtools produced V-gene circos plots, VDJdb was queried for specificities, and GLIPH identified CDR3 motifs. TCRdb mirrors the immuneACCESS table, restricted to in-frame sequences. Some clones are absent from its copies; in checked studies, under half trace to an unresolved V gene, and the reason for the others is unknown. The V and J calls and clone size come from that table; D and trimming were worked out from the DNA. Here the sample has approximately 20,000 clones; 82% occur a single time. The ten largest clones represent 8.6% of the sample.

The sequencing input was CD4+ T cells from blood buffy coats. The sequence was collected from a human donor in good health. The sequence links TRBV29-1 to TRBJ2-7; TRBD1 is possibly the D segment (5 matching bases). CDR3 protein: CSVQDTSYEQYF. In nucleotide form, the sequence is TGCAGCGTTCAGGACACGTCCTACGAGCAGTACTTC.